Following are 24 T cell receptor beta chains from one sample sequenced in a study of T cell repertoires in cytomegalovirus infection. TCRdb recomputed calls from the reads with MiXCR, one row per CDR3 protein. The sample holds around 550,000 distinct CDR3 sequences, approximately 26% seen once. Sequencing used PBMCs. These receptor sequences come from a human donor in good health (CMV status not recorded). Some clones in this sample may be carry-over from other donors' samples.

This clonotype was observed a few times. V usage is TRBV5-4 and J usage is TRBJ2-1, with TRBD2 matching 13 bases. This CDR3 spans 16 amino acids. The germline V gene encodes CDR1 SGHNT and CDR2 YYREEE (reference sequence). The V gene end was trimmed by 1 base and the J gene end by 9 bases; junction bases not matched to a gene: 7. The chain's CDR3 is CASSLTSGRASGEQFF. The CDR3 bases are TGTGCCAGCAGCTTGACTAGCGGGAGGGCCAGCGGTGAGCAGTTCTTC.

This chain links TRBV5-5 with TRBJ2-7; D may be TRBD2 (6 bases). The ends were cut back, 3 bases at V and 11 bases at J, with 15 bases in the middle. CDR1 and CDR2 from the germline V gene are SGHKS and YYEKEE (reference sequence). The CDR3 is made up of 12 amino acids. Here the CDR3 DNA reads TGTGCCAGCAGCTGGGACTCAGGAGTGGAGTACGTC. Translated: CASSWDSGVEYV.

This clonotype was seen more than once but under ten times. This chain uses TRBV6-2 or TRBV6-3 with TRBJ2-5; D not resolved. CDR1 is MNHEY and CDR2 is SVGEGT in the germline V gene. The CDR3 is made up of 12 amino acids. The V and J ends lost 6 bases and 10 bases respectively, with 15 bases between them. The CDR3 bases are TGTGCCAGCAGAAACTCCCTAGAGGACCAGTACTTC. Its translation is CASRNSLEDQYF.

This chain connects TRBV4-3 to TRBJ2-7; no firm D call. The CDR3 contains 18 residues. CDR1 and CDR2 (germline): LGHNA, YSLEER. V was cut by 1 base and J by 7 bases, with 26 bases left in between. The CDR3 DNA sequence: TGCGCCAGCAGCCAAGTAAAGCCCCAGGCGGTACACCCCTTGGAGCAGTACTTC. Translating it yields CASSQVKPQAVHPLEQYF.

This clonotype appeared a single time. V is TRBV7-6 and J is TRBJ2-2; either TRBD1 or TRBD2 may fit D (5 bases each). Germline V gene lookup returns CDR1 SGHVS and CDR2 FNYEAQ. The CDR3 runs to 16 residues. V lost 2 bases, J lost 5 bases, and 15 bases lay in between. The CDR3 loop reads CASSLRGRSGTGELFF. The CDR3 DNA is TGTGCCAGCAGCTTAAGGGGACGGTCGGGGACCGGGGAGCTGTTTTTT.

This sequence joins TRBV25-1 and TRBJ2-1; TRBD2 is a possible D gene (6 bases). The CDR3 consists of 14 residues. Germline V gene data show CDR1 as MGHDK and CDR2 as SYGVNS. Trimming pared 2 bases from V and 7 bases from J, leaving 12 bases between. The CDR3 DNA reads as TGTGCCAGCAGTGAAAGGGGCGCGGGGAATGAGCAGTTCTTC. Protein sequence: CASSERGAGNEQFF.

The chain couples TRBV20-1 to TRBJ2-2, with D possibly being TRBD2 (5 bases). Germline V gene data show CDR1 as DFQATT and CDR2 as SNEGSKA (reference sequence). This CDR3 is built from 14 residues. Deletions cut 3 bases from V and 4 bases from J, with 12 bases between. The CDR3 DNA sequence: TGCAGTGCTAGCTTGCGGGCCGGCACCGGGGAGCTGTTTTTT. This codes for CSASLRAGTGELFF.

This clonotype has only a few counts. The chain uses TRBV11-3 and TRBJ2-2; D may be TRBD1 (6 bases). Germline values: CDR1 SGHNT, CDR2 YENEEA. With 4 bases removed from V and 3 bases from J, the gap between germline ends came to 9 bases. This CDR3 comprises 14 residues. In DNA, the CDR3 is TGTGCCAGCAGCTCATACAGGGACACCGGGGAGCTGTTTTTT. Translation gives CASSSYRDTGELFF.

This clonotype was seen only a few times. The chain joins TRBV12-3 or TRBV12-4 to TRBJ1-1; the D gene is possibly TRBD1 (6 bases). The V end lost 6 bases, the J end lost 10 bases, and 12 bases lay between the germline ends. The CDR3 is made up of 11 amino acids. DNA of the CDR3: TGTGCCAGCAGCACGGGGGCCGGAGCTTTCTTT. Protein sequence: CASSTGAGAFF.

CDR3 DNA sequence: TGTGCCAGCAGTTACCAAGGCCGGGGCCCAGATACGCAGTATTTT. Translated: CASSYQGRGPDTQYF. The genes are TRBV6-5 and TRBJ2-3; D may match TRBD1 or TRBD2 (5 bases each). The germline gives CDR1 MNHEY, CDR2 SVGAGI. V dropped 2 bases and J dropped 4 bases, with 13 bases sitting between them. This CDR3 contains 15 residues.

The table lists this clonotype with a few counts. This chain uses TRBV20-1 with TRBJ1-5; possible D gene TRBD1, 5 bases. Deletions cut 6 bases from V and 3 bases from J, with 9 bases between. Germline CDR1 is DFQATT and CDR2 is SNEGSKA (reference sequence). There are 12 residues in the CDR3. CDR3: CSARVDNQPQHF. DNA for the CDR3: TGCAGTGCCAGGGTGGACAATCAGCCCCAGCATTTT.

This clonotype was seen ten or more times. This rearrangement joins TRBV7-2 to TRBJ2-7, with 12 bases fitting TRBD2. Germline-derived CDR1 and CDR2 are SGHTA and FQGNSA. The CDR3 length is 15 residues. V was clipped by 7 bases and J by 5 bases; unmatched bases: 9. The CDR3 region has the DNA TGTGCCAGCATTTCGACTAGCGGGAGTCACGACGAGCAGTACTTC. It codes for CASISTSGSHDEQYF.

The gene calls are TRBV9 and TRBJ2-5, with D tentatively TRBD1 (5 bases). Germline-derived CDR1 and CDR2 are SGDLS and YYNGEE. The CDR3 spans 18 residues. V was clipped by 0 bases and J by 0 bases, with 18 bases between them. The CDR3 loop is CASSVATGVDNHQETQYF. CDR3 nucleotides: TGTGCCAGCAGCGTAGCCACAGGTGTCGACAACCACCAAGAGACCCAGTACTTC.

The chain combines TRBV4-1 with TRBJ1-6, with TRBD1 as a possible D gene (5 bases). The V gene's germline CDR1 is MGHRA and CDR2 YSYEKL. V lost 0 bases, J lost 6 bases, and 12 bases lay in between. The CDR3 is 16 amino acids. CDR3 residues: CASSQEVRVGNSPLHF. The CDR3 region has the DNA TGCGCCAGCAGCCAAGAGGTCAGGGTGGGTAATTCACCCCTCCACTTT.

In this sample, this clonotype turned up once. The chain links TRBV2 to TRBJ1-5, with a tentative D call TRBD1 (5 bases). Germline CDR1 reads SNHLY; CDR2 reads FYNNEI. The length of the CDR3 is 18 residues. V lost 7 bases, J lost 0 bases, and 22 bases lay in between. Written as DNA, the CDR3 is TGTGCCAGCATGGGTGGGGGAACAAGGCGATATAGCAATCAGCCCCAGCATTTT. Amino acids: CASMGGGTRRYSNQPQHF.

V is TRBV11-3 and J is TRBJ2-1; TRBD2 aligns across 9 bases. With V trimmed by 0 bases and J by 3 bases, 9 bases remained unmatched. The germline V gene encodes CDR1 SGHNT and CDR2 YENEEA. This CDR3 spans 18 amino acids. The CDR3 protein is CASSLDRASGILYNEQFF. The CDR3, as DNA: TGTGCCAGCAGCTTAGATCGGGCTAGCGGGATCCTCTACAATGAGCAGTTCTTC.

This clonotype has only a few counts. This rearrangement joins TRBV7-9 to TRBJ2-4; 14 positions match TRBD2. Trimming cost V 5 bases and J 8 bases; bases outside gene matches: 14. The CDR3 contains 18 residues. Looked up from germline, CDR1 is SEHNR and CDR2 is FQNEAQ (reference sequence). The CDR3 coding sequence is TGTGCCAGCAGCCGACTCCCGGGACTAGCGGGAGTTCCAGACATTCAGTACTTC. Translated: CASSRLPGLAGVPDIQYF.

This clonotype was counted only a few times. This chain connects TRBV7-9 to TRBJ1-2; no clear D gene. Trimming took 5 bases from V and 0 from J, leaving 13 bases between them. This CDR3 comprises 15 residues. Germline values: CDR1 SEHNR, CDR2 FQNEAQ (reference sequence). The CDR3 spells CASSPWRASNYGYTF. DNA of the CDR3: TGTGCCAGCAGCCCATGGAGGGCGTCTAACTATGGCTACACCTTC.

The CDR3 spells CASSLGLLAYNEQFF. CDR3 DNA sequence: TGTGCCAGCAGCTTAGGACTCCTTGCTTACAATGAGCAGTTCTTC. This sequence joins TRBV5-6 and TRBJ2-1, with D maybe TRBD2 (5 bases). Germline values: CDR1 SGHDT, CDR2 YYEEEE. Between the trimmed V and J ends, which lost 2 bases and 4 bases, there was a span of 13 bases. This CDR3 has 15 residues.

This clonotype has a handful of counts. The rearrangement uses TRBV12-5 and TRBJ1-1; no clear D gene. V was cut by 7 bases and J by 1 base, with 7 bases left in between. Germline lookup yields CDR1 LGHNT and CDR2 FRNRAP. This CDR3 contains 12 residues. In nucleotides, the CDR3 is TGTGCTAGTGCCCGGGGGAACACTGAAGCTTTCTTT. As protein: CASARGNTEAFF.

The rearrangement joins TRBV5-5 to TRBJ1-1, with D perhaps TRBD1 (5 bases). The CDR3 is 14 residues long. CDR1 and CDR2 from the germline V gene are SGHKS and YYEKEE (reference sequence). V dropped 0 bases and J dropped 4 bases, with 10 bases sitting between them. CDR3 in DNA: TGTGCCAGCAGCTTGGGGGGGGGTATCACTGAAGCTTTCTTT. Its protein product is CASSLGGGITEAFF.

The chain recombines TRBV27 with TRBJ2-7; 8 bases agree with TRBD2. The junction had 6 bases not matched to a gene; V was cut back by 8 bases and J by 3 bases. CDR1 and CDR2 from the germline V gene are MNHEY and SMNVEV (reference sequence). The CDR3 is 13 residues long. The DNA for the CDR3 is TGTGCCAGCTGCGGACTAGCCCTCTACGAGCAGTACGTC. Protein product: CASCGLALYEQYV.

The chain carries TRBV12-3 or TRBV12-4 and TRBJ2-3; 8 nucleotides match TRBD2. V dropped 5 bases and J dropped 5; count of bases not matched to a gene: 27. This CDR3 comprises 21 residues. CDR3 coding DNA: TGTGCCAGCAGTCTCAAGGCGCAGGGGTATGGCGGGAGGATGCGTGGAGATACGCAGTATTTT. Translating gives CASSLKAQGYGGRMRGDTQYF.

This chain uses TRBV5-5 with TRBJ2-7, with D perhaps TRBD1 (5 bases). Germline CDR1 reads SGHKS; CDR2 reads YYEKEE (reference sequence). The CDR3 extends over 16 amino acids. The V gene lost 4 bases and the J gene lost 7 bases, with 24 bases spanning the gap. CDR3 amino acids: CASSPDTRRDKGEQYV. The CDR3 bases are TGTGCCAGCAGCCCGGACACCCGTAGAGATAAGGGGGAGCAGTACGTC.